This TCR beta chain was sequenced for a study of T cell responses to AZD1222 COVID-19 vaccine. The CDR3 covers 18 residues. Looked up from germline, CDR1 is LGHDT and CDR2 is YNNKEL (reference sequence). The V and J ends lost 0 bases and 0 bases, in that order; junction bases with no gene match: 10. Study findings and constraints: Spike-specific TCR breadth and depth both grew after two AZD1222 doses.

To note about this clone: The antigen is undetermined.

The protocol was immunoSEQ multiplex PCR, while the TCRdb copy is restricted to in-frame clones and leaves out a portion. This table has more than 150,000 clones, 88% appearing once. The material sequenced was peripheral blood, taken 28 days after the second AZD1222 dose. This clonotype originated in an adult who received the AZD1222 COVID-19 vaccine. The V and J genes are TRBV3-1 (or the pseudogene TRBV3-2) and TRBJ2-7; 8 bases align to TRBD2. The CDR3 nucleotides are TGTGCCAGCAGCCAAGACCGCCCTCAGCGGGAGAGCTCCTACGAGCAGTACTTC. This encodes CASSQDRPQRESSYEQYF.